Below, 5 T cell receptor beta chains from the same sample are listed, as sequenced in a study of cytomegalovirus exposure and HLA in healthy donors. PCR used 60 Vbeta primers and 13 Jbeta primers. TCRdb keeps only in-frame clones here, not all; method: immunoSEQ multiplex PCR. The sample includes about 180,000 clones, 77% of them seen just once. The specimen sequenced was PBMCs. These receptors were obtained from a woman aged 60-75 years in good health and CMV-seropositive.

V is TRBV28 and J is TRBJ2-7, with 9 bases identical to TRBD1. Trimming cost V 2 bases and J 7 bases; bases outside gene matches: 3. Germline CDR1 and CDR2: MDHEN and SYDVKM. The CDR3 loop spans 13 amino acids. This CDR3 is CASSLGTGREQYF. The CDR3 bases are TGTGCCAGCAGTTTAGGGACAGGGCGTGAGCAGTACTTC.

This rearrangement joins TRBV9 to TRBJ1-3; 8 bases map to TRBD1. Germline V gene lookup returns CDR1 SGDLS and CDR2 YYNGEE. V shed 1 base and J 0 bases; nucleotides not matched to a gene: 6. The length of the CDR3 is 17 residues. The CDR3 DNA is TGTGCCAGCAGCGTACTGGACAGGGTTGTCTCTGGAAACACCATATATTTT. Translated: CASSVLDRVVSGNTIYF.

The J gene is TRBJ1-4, the V gene TRBV7-9; D is perhaps TRBD1 (6 bases). This CDR3 contains 16 residues. Germline V lookup: CDR1 SEHNR, CDR2 FQNEAQ (reference sequence). Trimming pared 0 bases from V and 6 bases from J, leaving 14 bases between. This CDR3 is CASSLAGHPGHEKLFF. In nucleotides, the CDR3 is TGTGCCAGCAGCTTAGCGGGACATCCGGGCCATGAAAAACTGTTTTTT.

The rearrangement joins TRBV5-1 to TRBJ2-1; 15 bases agree with TRBD2. CDR1 and CDR2 from the germline V gene are SGHRS and YFSETQ. This CDR3 contains 17 residues. J lost 8 bases, V lost 3 bases, and 9 bases had no gene match. The CDR3 is CASSSNGLAGGRYEQFF. The CDR3 region has the DNA TGCGCCAGCAGCTCAAACGGACTAGCGGGAGGGCGATATGAGCAGTTCTTC.

The chain is built from TRBV5-4 and TRBJ2-2; D unclear. The germline CDR1 and CDR2 sequences are SGHNT and YYREEE (reference sequence). The CDR3 is made up of 14 amino acids. Deletions cut 0 bases from V and 5 bases from J, with 8 bases between. This CDR3 reads CASSLGFLTGELFF. In DNA, the CDR3 is TGTGCCAGCAGCTTGGGGTTCCTAACCGGGGAGCTGTTTTTT.